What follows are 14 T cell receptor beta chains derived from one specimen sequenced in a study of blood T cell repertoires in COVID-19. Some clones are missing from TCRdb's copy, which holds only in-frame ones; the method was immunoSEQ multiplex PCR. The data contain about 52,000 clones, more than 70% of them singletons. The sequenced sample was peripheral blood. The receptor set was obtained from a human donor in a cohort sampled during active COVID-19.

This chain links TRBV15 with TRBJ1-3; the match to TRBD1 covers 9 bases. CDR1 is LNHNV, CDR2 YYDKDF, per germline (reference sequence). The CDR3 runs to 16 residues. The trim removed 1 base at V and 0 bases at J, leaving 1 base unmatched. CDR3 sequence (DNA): TGTGCCACCAGCAGAGGACAGGGGGACTCTGGAAACACCATATATTTT. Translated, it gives CATSRGQGDSGNTIYF.

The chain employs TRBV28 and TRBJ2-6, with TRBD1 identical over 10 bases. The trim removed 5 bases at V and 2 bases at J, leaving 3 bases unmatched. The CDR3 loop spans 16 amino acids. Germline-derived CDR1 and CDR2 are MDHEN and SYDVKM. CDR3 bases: TGTGCCAGCAGTGGGGGACAGGGGACTGGGGCCAACGTCCTGACTTTC. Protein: CASSGGQGTGANVLTF.

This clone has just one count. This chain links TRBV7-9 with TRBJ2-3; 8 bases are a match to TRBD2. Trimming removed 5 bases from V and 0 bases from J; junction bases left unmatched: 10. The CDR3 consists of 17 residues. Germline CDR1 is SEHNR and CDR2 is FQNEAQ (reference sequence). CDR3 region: CASSPYGGGTSTDTQYF. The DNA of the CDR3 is TGTGCCAGCAGCCCGTATGGCGGGGGGACTAGCACAGATACGCAGTATTTT. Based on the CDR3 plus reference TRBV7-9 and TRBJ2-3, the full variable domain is DTGVSQNPRHKITKRGQNVTFRCDPISEHNRLYWYRQTLGQGPEFLTYFQNEAQLEKSRLLSDRFSAERPKGSFSTLEIQRTEQGDSAMYLCASSPYGGGTSTDTQYFGPGTRLTVL.

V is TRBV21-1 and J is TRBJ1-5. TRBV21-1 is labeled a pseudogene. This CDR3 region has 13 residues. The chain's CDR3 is CASSKALGQPQHF. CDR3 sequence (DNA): TGTGCCAGCAGCAAAGCGCTCGGTCAGCCCCAGCATTTT.

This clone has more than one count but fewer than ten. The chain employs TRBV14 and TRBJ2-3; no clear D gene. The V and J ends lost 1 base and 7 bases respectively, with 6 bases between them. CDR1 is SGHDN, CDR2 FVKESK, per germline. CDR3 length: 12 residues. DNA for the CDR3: TGTGCCAGCAGCCAAGGTCCCAATACGCAGTATTTT. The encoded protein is CASSQGPNTQYF.

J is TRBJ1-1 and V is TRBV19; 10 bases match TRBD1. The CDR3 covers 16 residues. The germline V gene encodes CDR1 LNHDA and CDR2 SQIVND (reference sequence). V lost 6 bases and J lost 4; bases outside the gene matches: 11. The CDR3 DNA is TGTGCCAGTAGCGGGACCGACAGGGGGCCGGGCACTGAAGCTTTCTTT. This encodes CASSGTDRGPGTEAFF.

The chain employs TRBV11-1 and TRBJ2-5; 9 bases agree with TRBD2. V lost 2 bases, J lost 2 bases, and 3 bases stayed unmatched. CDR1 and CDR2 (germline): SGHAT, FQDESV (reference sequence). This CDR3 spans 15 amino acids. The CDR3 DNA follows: TGTGCCAGCAGCTTAATGGCGGGGGGGCAAGAGACCCAGTACTTC. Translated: CASSLMAGGQETQYF.

CDR3 region: CASSWSFATNEKLFF. CDR3 bases: TGTGCCAGTAGCTGGAGCTTTGCAACTAATGAAAAACTGTTTTTT. The chain carries TRBV19 and TRBJ1-4; D unclear. The germline gives CDR1 LNHDA, CDR2 SQIVND (reference sequence). The CDR3 is made up of 15 amino acids. V lost 6 bases, J lost 0 bases, and 11 bases lay in between.

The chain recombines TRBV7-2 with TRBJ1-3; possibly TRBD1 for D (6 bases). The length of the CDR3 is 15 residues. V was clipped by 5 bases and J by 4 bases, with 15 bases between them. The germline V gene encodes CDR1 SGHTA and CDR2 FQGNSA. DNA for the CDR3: TGTGCCAGCAGCCCGGCGGGGGGGCCAGGAAACACCATATATTTT. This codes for CASSPAGGPGNTIYF.

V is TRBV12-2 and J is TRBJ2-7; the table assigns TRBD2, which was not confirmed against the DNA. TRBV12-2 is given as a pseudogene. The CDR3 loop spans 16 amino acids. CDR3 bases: TGTGCAAGTCGCCTCTACCTCCGGACTAGCGGCTACGAGCAGTACTTC. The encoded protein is CASRLYLRTSGYEQYF.

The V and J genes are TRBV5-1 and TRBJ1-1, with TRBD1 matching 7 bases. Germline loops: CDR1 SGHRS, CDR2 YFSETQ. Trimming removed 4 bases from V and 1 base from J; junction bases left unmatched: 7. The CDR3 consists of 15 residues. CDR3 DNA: TGCGCCAGCAGCGTTACAGGGGACTCGAACACTGAAGCTTTCTTT. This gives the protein CASSVTGDSNTEAFF.

The CDR3 protein is CASSQYQGGMNTEAFF. The CDR3 bases are TGTGCCAGCAGCCAATATCAAGGCGGAATGAACACTGAAGCTTTCTTT. The V and J genes are TRBV3-1 (or the pseudogene TRBV3-2) and TRBJ1-1; D is unresolved. The CDR3 has 16 amino acids. In germline, CDR1 is LGHDT, CDR2 YNNKEL (reference sequence). V dropped 2 bases and J dropped 0 bases, with 13 bases sitting between them.

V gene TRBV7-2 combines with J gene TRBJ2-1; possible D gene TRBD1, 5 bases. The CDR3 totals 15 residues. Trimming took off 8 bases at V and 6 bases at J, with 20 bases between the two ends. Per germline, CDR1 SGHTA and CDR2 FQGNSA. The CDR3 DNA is TGTGCCAGCCGCCCCCCGCGAGGACATCCCAATGAGCAGTTCTTC. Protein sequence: CASRPPRGHPNEQFF.

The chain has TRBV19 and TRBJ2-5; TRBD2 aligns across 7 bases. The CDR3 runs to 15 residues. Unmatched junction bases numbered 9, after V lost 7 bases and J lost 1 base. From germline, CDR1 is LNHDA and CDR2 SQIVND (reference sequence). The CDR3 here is CASTDRGVSQETQYF. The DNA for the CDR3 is TGTGCCAGTACCGATCGGGGGGTTAGCCAAGAGACCCAGTACTTC.